This TCR beta chain is drawn from a study of spatial heterogeneity in lung cancer. Turning to the study itself: Sequencing was performed on follow-up PBMC samples when available, collected at a median of approximately 2 years after resection. The count of detected beta-chain sequences consistently exceeded that of alpha-chain sequences.

TCRdb reprocessed the 5' RACE reads with MiXCR, giving one entry per CDR3 protein. The profile shows tens of thousands of distinct CDR3 sequences, 4.5% to 7.5% of them singletons. Described time point: blood at routine non-recurrence follow-up after resection. Tumor, nontumor lung or frozen PBMC supplied whole RNA that was sequenced unsorted. CDR3 length: 14 amino acids. The V gene lost 8 bases and the J gene lost 5 bases, with 16 bases spanning the gap. The germline CDR1 and CDR2 sequences are MNHEY and SVGEGT. The TCR sequence derives from a male donor with early-stage non-small cell lung cancer. The chain uses TRBV6-2 or TRBV6-3 and TRBJ1-5; D is possibly TRBD1 (5 bases). This specimen consisted of PBMCs, obtained at follow-up. The CDR3 DNA reads TGTGCCAGCTGTTCCTCGACAGAGCATCAGCCCCAGCATTTT. It codes for CASCSSTEHQPQHF.